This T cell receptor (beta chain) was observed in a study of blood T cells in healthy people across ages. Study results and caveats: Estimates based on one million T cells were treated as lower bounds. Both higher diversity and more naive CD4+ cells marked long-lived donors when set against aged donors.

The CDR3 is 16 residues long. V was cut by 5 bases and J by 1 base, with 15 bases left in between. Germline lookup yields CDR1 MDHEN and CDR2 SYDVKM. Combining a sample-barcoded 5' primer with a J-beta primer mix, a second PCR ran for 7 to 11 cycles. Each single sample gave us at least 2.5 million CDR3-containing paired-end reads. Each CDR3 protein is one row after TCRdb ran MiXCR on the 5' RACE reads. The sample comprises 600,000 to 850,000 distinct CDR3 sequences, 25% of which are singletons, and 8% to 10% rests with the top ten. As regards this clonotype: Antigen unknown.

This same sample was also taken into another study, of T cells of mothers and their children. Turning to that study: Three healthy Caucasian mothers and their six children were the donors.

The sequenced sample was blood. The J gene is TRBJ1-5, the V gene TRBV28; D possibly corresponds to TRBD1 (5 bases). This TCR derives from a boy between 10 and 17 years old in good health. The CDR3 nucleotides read TGTGCCAGCAGTATCGGGGGGAGCGCAAGCAATCAGCCCCAGCATTTT. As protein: CASSIGGSASNQPQHF. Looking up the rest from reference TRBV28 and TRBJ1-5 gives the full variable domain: DVKVTQSSRYLVKRTGEKVFLECVQDMDHENMFWYRQDPGLGLRLIYFSYDVKMKEKGDIPEGYSVSREKKERFSLILESASTNQTSMYLCASSIGGSASNQPQHFGDGTRLSIL.